What follows describes a single T cell receptor (beta chain). V lost 6 bases and J lost 8, with 16 bases in between. Germline V gene sequence: CDR1 MNHEY, CDR2 SMNVEV (reference sequence). This CDR3 region has 13 residues. The data stem from a study of blood T cell repertoires in COVID-19. About the study: The samples span acute and convalescent COVID-19 from the United States, Italy and Spain. Sources were T cells, B-cell-depleted T cells, or PBMCs; the material itself was cDNA or gDNA.

Original processing methods: Amplification of reference gene primers provided the estimated nucleated cell counts. TCRdb keeps only in-frame clones here, not all; method: immunoSEQ multiplex PCR. The V and J calls and clone size are taken from that table; D and trimming were inferred from the DNA. This sample has tens of thousands of clones; roughly 80% occur once, and the top ten carry approximately 1.9%. The chain couples TRBV27 to TRBJ1-1; D perhaps matches TRBD1 (6 bases). Input material: peripheral blood. This clonotype originated in a woman aged 60-75 years with acute or convalescent COVID-19. CDR3 in amino acids: CASRQPEGVEAFF. CDR3 DNA: TGTGCCAGCAGACAGCCCGAGGGGGTAGAAGCTTTCTTT.